The clone carrying this T cell receptor (beta chain) was detected once. Its antigen is unknown. The data were obtained in a study of shared clonotypes between healthy human individuals. Only in-frame clones appear in the TCRdb table, and some are missing; sequencing was by immunoSEQ multiplex PCR. The sample yields around 2.3 million clones, about 94% seen once. Overall study results and limits: At large depth, rarefaction still showed sorted-subset sequencing to be incomplete.

Germline lookup yields CDR1 LNHDA and CDR2 SQIVND (reference sequence). This CDR3 is built from 15 residues. The trim removed 5 bases at V and 0 bases at J, leaving 6 bases unmatched. The V call is TRBV19, the J call TRBJ2-7, with 8 bases identical to TRBD2. The TCR sequence derives from a man in his late teens or twenties in good health. Material: naive CD4+ T cells sorted from blood. Subset specified: CD45RA+ positively selected. The CDR3 region is CASSQSGSGSYEQYF. The DNA of the CDR3 is TGTGCCAGTAGTCAAAGCGGGAGCGGCTCCTACGAGCAGTACTTC.